This T cell receptor (beta chain) was obtained from a study of CXCR3-negative and CXCR3-positive naive CD8 T cells. Findings and caveats of the study: The study found more hydrophobic TRB CDR3s in CXCR3-positive naive cells than in CXCR3-negative naive cells. Within a donor, both naive subsets shared TRBV-TRBJ usage, unlike memory cells.

CD45RO-CCR7+CD27+CD95- cells counted as naive CD8+ T cells. Notes on this clonotype: Its antigen is currently unknown.

Preparation of TRB cDNA libraries relied on 5' RACE carrying UMI labels. TCRdb reworked the 5' RACE reads into one entry per CDR3 protein, no DNA. Its listing shows 130,000 or so distinct CDR3 sequences. This clonotype originated in a human donor in good health. Some clones in this sample may be carry-over from other donors' samples. The material sequenced was naive CXCR3- CD8+ T cells from blood. The subset: CD45RO-CCR7+CD27+CD95- naive CD8+ T cells lacking CXCR3 (TNR3-).

CDR3 sequence reads: CASSQVEGFSGSTIYF. J is TRBJ1-3 and V is TRBV4-3. Germline lookup yields CDR1 LGHNA and CDR2 YSLEER. This CDR3 spans 16 amino acids.